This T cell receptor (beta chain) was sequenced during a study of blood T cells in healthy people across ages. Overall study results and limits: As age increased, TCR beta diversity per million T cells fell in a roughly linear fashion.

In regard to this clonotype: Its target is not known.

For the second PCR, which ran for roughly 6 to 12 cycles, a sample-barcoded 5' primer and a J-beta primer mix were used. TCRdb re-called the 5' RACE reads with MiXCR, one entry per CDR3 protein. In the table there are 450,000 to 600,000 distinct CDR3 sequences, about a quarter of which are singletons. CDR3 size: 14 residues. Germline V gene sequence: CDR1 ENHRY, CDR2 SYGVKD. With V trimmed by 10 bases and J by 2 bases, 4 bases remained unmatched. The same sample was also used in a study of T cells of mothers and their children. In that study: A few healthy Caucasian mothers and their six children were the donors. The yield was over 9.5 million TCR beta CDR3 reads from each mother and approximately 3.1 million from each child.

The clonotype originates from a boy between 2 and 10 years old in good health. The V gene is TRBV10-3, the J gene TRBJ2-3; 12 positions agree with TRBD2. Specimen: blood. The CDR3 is CATGTSGFTDTQYF. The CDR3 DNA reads TGTGCCACAGGGACTAGCGGGTTCACAGATACGCAGTATTTT.